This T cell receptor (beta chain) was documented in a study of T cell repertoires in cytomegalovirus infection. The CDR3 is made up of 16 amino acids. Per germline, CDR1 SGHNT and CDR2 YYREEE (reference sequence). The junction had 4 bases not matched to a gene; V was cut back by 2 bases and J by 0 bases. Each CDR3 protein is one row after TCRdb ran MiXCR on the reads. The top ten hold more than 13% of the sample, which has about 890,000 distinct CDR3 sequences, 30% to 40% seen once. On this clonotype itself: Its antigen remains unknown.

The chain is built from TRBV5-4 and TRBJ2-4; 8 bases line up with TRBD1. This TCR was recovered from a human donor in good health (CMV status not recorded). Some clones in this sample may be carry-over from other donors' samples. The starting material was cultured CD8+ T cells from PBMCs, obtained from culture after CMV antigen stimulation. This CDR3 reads CASSFPDREAKNIQYF. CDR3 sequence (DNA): TGTGCCAGCAGCTTCCCGGACAGGGAAGCCAAAAACATTCAGTACTTC.